Presented here are 14 T cell receptor beta chains from one specimen sequenced in a study of cytomegalovirus exposure and HLA in healthy donors (dated by TCRdb to the late 2010s). The library was produced with the immunoSEQ multiplex PCR assay. A mixture of 60 forward primers for TCR Vbeta segments and 13 reverse primers for TCR Jbeta segments was used in the multiplex PCR. TCRdb retrieved this table from immuneACCESS and kept in-frame rearrangements only. Not all clones are present; in checked studies, unresolved V genes account for under half, and no reason is known for the remainder. Present in this sample are some 170,000 clones, approximately 80% of which were seen just once. The ten largest clones take up roughly an eighth of the sample. Input material: PBMCs. The receptors derive from a woman in her forties or fifties in good health and CMV-seronegative.

The chain employs TRBV15 and TRBJ2-7; tentatively, D is TRBD1 (6 bases). The germline CDR1 and CDR2 sequences are LNHNV and YYDKDF (reference sequence). Trimming removed 0 bases from V and 2 bases from J, with 14 bases in between. The CDR3 extends over 16 amino acids. CDR3 nucleotides: TGTGCCACCAGCAGAGAGGGGGCCGGGATAACCTACGAGCAGTACTTC. This encodes CATSREGAGITYEQYF.

There are a few counts of this clone. The chain combines TRBV29-1 with TRBJ1-1, with D perhaps matching TRBD1 (5 bases). The germline V gene has CDR1 SQVTM and CDR2 ANQGSEA. V was shortened by 0 bases and J by 6 bases, with 11 bases between the two germline ends. The CDR3 loop spans 13 amino acids. The CDR3 DNA reads TGCAGCGTTGAAGATTTTGGCAGGGCTGAAGCTTTCTTT. Its translation: CSVEDFGRAEAFF.

This clone was observed a handful of times. V is TRBV5-1 and J is TRBJ2-5; D gene unclear. The CDR3 totals 13 residues. V was pared by 0 bases and J by 0 bases, with 3 bases between. CDR1 is SGHRS and CDR2 is YFSETQ in the germline V gene. CDR3 DNA sequence: TGCGCCAGCAGCTTGGCCAACCAAGAGACCCAGTACTTC. It is translated as CASSLANQETQYF.

This chain uses TRBV21-1 with TRBJ2-3; the DNA was not used to check the table's D call, TRBD2. TRBV21-1 is labeled a pseudogene. There are 17 residues in the CDR3. The CDR3 loop is CASSGRDSHTFTDTQYF. In DNA, the CDR3 is TGTGCCAGCAGCGGCCGGGACTCGCACACTTTCACAGATACGCAGTATTTT.

This clone showed up just a few times. The rearrangement links TRBV19 to TRBJ2-1; tentatively, D is TRBD2 (5 bases). The CDR3 covers 15 residues. Germline loops: CDR1 LNHDA, CDR2 SQIVND (reference sequence). Between the trimmed V and J ends, which lost 1 base and 6 bases, there was a span of 13 bases. CDR3 sequence (DNA): TGTGCCAGTAGTATAGGCGGGCAGGTGAGCAATGAGCAGTTCTTC. It specifies CASSIGGQVSNEQFF.

This rearrangement joins TRBV7-8 to TRBJ1-5; possibly TRBD1 for D (5 bases). Germline assignment: CDR1 SGHVS and CDR2 FQNEAQ. The CDR3 length is 13 residues. With 5 bases removed from V and 3 bases from J, the gap between germline ends came to 8 bases. The CDR3, as DNA: TGTGCCAGCAGCGGGGGGGTCAATCAGCCCCAGCATTTT. The encoded protein is CASSGGVNQPQHF.

The chain links TRBV9 to TRBJ2-2; D may be TRBD1 (5 bases). Trimming removed 2 bases from V and 9 bases from J, with 11 bases in between. The CDR3 spans 13 residues. Germline CDR1 reads SGDLS; CDR2 reads YYNGEE. The CDR3 nucleotides read TGTGCCAGCAGCGTCGCAGGGAAACGGGAGCTGTTTTTT. Amino acid sequence: CASSVAGKRELFF.

The genes are TRBV28 and TRBJ1-2; no reliable D call. Trimming removed 6 bases at V and 3 bases at J, with 17 bases between. Germline V gene sequence: CDR1 MDHEN, CDR2 SYDVKM. The CDR3 consists of 15 residues. CDR3 nucleotides: TGTGCCAGCAGCCGACAAATGACGAAGGACTATGGCTACACCTTC. The encoded protein is CASSRQMTKDYGYTF.

The CDR3 sequence is CASSDRVDEQFF. The CDR3 region has the DNA TGTGCCAGCAGTGACAGGGTGGATGAGCAGTTCTTC. This chain joins TRBV2 and TRBJ2-1, with D maybe TRBD1 (5 bases). Trimming removed 3 bases from V and 8 bases from J, with 8 bases in between. This CDR3 is 12 amino acids long. The germline gives CDR1 SNHLY, CDR2 FYNNEI.

This clone was picked up one time. This chain links TRBV2 with TRBJ2-5; 11 bases are shared with TRBD2. Trimming cost V 6 bases and J 3 bases; bases outside gene matches: 6. Germline V gene data show CDR1 as SNHLY and CDR2 as FYNNEI. This CDR3 is 15 amino acids long. In nucleotides, the CDR3 is TGTGCCAGCAGCCTCGGGACTAGCGGCAAAGAGACCCAGTACTTC. This encodes CASSLGTSGKETQYF. Using reference TRBV2 and TRBJ2-5 for the parts outside the CDR3, the full variable domain is EPEVTQTPSHQVTQMGQEVILRCVPISNHLYFYWYRQILGQKVEFLVSFYNNEISEKSEIFDDQFSVERPDGSNFTLKIRSTKLEDSAMYFCASSLGTSGKETQYFGPGTRLLVL.

The chain has TRBV11-2 and TRBJ1-1; D is unclear. Germline CDR1 and CDR2: SGHAT and FQNNGV. The CDR3 sequence is 18 residues long. V gave up 0 bases and J gave up 0 bases, with 17 bases separating them. Here the CDR3 DNA reads TGTGCCAGCAGCTTAGATATCGGAGAGTTTCCATTGAACACTGAAGCTTTCTTT. This sequence encodes CASSLDIGEFPLNTEAFF. Full variable domain (outside the CDR3, taken from reference TRBV11-2 and TRBJ1-1): EAGVAQSPRYKIIEKRQSVAFWCNPISGHATLYWYQQILGQGPKLLIQFQNNGVVDDSQLPKDRFSAERLKGVDSTLKIQPAKLEDSAVYLCASSLDIGEFPLNTEAFFGQGTRLTVV.

The chain joins TRBV27 to TRBJ2-7; 14 nucleotides align to TRBD2. The germline gives CDR1 MNHEY, CDR2 SMNVEV (reference sequence). V trimming: 2 bases; J trimming: 6 bases; junction bases outside the gene matches: 6. The CDR3 has 16 residues. The CDR3 is CASSLVRLAGGREQYF. The CDR3 coding sequence is TGTGCCAGCAGTTTAGTCCGACTAGCGGGGGGGCGCGAGCAGTACTTC.

The chain combines TRBV15 with TRBJ1-5, with a weak D call TRBD1 (5 bases). CDR1 is LNHNV and CDR2 is YYDKDF in the germline V gene (reference sequence). This CDR3 is built from 14 residues. V was cut by 0 bases and J by 6 bases, with 9 bases left in between. DNA for the CDR3: TGTGCCACCAGCAGAGACAGGGTAGGTCAGCCCCAGCATTTT. Residues: CATSRDRVGQPQHF.

The chain's CDR3 is CASSLWGDRGPHNDSPLHF. Here the CDR3 DNA reads TGTGCCAGCAGTTTATGGGGGGACAGGGGTCCGCATAACGATTCACCCCTCCACTTT. The chain employs TRBV27 and TRBJ1-6, with TRBD1 matching over 10 bases. Germline V CDR1 and CDR2: MNHEY, SMNVEV (reference sequence). The V gene end was trimmed by 1 base and the J gene end by 8 bases; junction bases not matched to a gene: 14. This CDR3 contains 19 residues.